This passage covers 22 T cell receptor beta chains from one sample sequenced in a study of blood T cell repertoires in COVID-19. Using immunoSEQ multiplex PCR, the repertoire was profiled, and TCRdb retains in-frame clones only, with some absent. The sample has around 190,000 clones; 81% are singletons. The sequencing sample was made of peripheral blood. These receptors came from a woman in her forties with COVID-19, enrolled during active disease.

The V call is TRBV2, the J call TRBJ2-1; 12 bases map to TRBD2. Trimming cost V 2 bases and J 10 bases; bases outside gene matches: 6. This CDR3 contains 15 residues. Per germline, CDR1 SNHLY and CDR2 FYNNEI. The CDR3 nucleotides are TGTGCCAGCAGTGAAAGCCTAGCGGGAGGGGACGAGCAGTTCTTC. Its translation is CASSESLAGGDEQFF.

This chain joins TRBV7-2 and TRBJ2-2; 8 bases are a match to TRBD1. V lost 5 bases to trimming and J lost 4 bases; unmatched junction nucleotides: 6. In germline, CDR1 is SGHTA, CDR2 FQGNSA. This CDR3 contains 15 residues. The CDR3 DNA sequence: TGTGCCAGCAGCGAGGACAGGGCAGTCACCGGGGAGCTGTTTTTT. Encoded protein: CASSEDRAVTGELFF.

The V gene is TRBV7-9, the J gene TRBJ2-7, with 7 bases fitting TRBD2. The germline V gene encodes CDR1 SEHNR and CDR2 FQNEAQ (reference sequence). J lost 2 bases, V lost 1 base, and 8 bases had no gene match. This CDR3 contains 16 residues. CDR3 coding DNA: TGTGCCAGCAGCTTAGAGACTAGCTTAAATCCCTACGAGCAGTACTTC. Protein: CASSLETSLNPYEQYF.

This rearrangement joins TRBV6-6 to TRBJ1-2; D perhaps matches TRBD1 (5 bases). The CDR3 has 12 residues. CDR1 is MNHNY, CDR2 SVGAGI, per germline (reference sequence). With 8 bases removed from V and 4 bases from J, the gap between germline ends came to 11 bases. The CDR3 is CASGGEFYGYTF. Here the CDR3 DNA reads TGTGCCAGCGGGGGGGAGTTCTATGGCTACACCTTC.

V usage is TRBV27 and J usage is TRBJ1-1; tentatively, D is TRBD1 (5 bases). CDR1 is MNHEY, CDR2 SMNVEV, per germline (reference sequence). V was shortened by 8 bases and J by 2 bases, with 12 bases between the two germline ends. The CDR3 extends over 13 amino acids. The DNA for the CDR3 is TGTGCCAGCCGCTTGACAGCTAACACTGAAGCTTTCTTT. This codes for CASRLTANTEAFF.

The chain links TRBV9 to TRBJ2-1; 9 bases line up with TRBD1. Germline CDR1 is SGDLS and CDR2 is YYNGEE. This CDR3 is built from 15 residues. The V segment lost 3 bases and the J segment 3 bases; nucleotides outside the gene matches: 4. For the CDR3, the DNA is TGTGCCAGCAGCGGATTGGGACAGGGCTACAATGAGCAGTTCTTC. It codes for CASSGLGQGYNEQFF. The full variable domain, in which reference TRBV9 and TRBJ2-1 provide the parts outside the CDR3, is DSGVTQTPKHLITATGQRVTLRCSPRSGDLSVYWYQQSLDQGLQFLIQYYNGEERAKGNILERFSAQQFPDLHSELNLSSLELGDSALYFCASSGLGQGYNEQFFGPGTRLTVL.

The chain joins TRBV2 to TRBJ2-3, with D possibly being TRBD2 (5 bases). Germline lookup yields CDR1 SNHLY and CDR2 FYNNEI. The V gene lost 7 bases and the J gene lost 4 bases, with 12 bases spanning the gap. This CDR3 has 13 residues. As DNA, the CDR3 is TGTGCCAGCAAACTAGATAAGGCAGATACGCAGTATTTT. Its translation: CASKLDKADTQYF.

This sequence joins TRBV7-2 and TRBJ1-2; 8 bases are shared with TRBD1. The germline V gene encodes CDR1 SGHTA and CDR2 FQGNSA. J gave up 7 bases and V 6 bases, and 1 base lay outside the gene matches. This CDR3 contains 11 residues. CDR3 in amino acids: CASRQGVGYTF. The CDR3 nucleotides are TGTGCCAGCAGACAGGGGGTTGGCTACACCTTC. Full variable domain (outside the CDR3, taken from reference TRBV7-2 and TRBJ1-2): GAGVSQSPSNKVTEKGKDVELRCDPISGHTALYWYRQSLGQGLEFLIYFQGNSAPDKSGLPSDRFSAERTGGSVSTLTIQRTQQEDSAVYLCASRQGVGYTFGSGTRLTVV.

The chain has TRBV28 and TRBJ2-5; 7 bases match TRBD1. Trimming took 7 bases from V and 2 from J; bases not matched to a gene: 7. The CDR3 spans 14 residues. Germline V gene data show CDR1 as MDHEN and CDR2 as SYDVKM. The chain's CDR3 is CASIRTGYQETQYF. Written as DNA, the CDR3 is TGTGCCAGCATCAGGACAGGATATCAAGAGACCCAGTACTTC.

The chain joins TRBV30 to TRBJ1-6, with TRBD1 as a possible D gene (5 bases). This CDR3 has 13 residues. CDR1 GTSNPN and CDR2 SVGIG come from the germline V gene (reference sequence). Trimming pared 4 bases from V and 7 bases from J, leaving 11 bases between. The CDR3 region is CAWMPGWNSPLHF. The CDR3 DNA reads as TGTGCCTGGATGCCAGGGTGGAATTCACCCCTCCACTTT.

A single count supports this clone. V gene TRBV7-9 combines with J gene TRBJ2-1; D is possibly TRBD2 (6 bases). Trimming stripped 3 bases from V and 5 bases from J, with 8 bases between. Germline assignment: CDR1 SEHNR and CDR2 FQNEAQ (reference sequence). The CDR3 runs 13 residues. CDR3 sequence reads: CASSFGGNNEQFF. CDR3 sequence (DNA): TGTGCCAGCAGCTTTGGGGGGAACAATGAGCAGTTCTTC.

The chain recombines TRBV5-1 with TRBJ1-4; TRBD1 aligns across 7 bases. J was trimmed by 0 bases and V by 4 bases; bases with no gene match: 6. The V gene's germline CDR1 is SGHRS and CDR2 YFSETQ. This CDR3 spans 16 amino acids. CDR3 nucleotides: TGCGCCAGCAGCCAGGGGACAGCTGCAACTAATGAAAAACTGTTTTTT. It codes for CASSQGTAATNEKLFF.

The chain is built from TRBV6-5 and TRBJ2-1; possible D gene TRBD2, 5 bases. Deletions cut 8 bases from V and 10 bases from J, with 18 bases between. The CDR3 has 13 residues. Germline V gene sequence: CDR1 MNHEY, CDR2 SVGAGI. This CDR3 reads CASSLDWIKEQFF. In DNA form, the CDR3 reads TGTGCCAGCTCGTTGGACTGGATAAAAGAGCAGTTCTTC.

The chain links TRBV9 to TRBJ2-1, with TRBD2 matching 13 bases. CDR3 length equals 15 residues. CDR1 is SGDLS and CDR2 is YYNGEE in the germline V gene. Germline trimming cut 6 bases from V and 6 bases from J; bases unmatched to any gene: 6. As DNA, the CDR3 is TGTGCCAGCACGCGGGGGACTAGCGGGGCCAATGAGCAGTTCTTC. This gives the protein CASTRGTSGANEQFF.

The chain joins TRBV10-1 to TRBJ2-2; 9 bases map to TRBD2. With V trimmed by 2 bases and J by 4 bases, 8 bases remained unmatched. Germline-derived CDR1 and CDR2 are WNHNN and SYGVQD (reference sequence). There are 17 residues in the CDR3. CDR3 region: CASSEAAGGLSTGELFF. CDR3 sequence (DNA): TGCGCCAGCAGTGAGGCGGCGGGGGGGCTCAGCACCGGGGAGCTGTTTTTT.

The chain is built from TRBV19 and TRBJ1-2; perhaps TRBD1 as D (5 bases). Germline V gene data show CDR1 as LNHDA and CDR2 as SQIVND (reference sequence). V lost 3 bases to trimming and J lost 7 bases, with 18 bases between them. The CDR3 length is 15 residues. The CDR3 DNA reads TGTGCCAGTAGTATTACGGGGGTCCTTCGCGGTGGCTACACCTTC. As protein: CASSITGVLRGGYTF.

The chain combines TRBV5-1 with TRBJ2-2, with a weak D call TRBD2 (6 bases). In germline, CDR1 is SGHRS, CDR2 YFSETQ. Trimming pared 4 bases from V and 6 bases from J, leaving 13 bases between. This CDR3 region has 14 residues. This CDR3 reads CASSPGTLAGELFF. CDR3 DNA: TGCGCCAGCAGCCCGGGGACTTTAGCCGGGGAGCTGTTTTTT.

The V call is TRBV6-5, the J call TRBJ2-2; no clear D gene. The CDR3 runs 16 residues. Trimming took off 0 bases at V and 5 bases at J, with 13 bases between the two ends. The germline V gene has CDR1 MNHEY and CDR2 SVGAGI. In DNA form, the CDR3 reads TGTGCCAGCAGTTACTCGTTGGAGACTGCAACCGGGGAGCTGTTTTTT. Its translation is CASSYSLETATGELFF.

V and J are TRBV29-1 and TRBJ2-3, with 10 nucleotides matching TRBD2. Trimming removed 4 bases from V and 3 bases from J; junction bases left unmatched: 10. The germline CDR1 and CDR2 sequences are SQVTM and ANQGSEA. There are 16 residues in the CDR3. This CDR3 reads CSVAASGSLRTDTQYF. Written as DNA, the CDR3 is TGCAGCGTTGCCGCTAGCGGGAGTCTTCGTACAGATACGCAGTATTTT.

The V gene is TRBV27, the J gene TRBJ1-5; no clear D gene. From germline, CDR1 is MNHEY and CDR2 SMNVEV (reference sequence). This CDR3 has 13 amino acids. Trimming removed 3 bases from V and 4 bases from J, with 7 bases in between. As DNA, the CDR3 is TGTGCCAGCAGTTTGTCGGGGAATCAGCCCCAGCATTTT. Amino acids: CASSLSGNQPQHF.

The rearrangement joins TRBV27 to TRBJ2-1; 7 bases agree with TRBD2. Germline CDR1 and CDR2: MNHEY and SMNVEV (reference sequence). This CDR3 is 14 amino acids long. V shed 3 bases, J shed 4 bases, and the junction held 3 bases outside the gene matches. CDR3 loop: CASSFASGYNEQFF. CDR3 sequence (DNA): TGTGCCAGCAGTTTTGCTAGCGGTTACAATGAGCAGTTCTTC.

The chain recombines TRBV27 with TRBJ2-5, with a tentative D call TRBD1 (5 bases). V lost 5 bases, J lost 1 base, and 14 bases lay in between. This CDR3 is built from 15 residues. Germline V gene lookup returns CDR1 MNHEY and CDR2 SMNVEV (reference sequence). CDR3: CASSGVFRAQETQYF. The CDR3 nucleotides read TGTGCCAGCAGTGGGGTGTTCAGGGCCCAAGAGACCCAGTACTTC.